The 14 T cell receptor beta chains in this list originate from one sample, sequenced in a study of long-term antiretroviral therapy in people with HIV. This was the immunoSEQ v3.0 assay at survey level. TCRdb's table, derived via immunoSEQ multiplex PCR, lists solely in-frame clones and lacks some. The repertoire includes more than 15,000 clones, roughly 80% of them detected once, and about 14% sits in the top ten. The sample consisted of unsorted PBMCs, taken approximately 1.3 years before starting antiretroviral therapy. The receptors were sampled from a man aged 30 to 45 with HIV.

The chain carries TRBV4-3 and TRBJ2-2, with TRBD2 matching 9 bases. The junction had 6 bases not matched to a gene; V was cut back by 6 bases and J by 4 bases. The CDR3 extends over 15 amino acids. The V gene's germline CDR1 is LGHNA and CDR2 YSLEER. CDR3 nucleotides: TGCGCCAGCAGAGAAATAGCGGGAGCCACCGGGGAGCTGTTTTTT. It specifies CASREIAGATGELFF.

The rearrangement uses TRBV6-6 and TRBJ1-6, with D hard to call. The V and J ends lost 4 bases and 10 bases respectively, with 14 bases between them. The CDR3 sequence is 14 residues long. Germline V gene lookup returns CDR1 MNHNY and CDR2 SVGAGI (reference sequence). This CDR3 is CASSSGSTGSPLHF. The DNA for the CDR3 is TGTGCCAGCAGTTCTGGGTCGACCGGATCACCCCTCCACTTT.

This clone was seen just once. The chain uses TRBV28 and TRBJ2-1; D ambiguous. This CDR3 contains 16 residues. The ends were cut back, 4 bases at V and 5 bases at J, with 18 bases in the middle. CDR1 MDHEN and CDR2 SYDVKM come from the germline V gene. The CDR3 nucleotides are TGTGCCAGCAGTTCAACTTTCCGTGTGGGTAACAATGAGCAGTTCTTC. This codes for CASSSTFRVGNNEQFF.

The V gene is TRBV6-5, the J gene TRBJ1-1, with 7 bases fitting TRBD1. The germline V gene has CDR1 MNHEY and CDR2 SVGAGI. With V trimmed by 6 bases and J by 3 bases, 7 bases remained unmatched. The CDR3 spans 14 residues. CDR3 protein: CASRVQGLDTEAFF. CDR3 in DNA: TGTGCCAGCAGAGTACAGGGGTTGGACACTGAAGCTTTCTTT.

This clone was detected a few times. The same CDR3 also results from other DNA sequences found in this sample. The V call is TRBV4-2, the J call TRBJ2-7, with 9 nucleotides matching TRBD2. Germline V gene data show CDR1 as LGHNA and CDR2 as YNFKEQ. The CDR3 covers 15 residues. V lost 5 bases to trimming and J lost 1 base; unmatched junction nucleotides: 6. The CDR3 bases are TGTGCCAGCAGCTTTAGCGGGGGCCCATCCTACGAGCAGTACTTC. Residues: CASSFSGGPSYEQYF.

This chain links TRBV7-9 with TRBJ1-4; no clear D gene. Germline loops: CDR1 SEHNR, CDR2 FQNEAQ (reference sequence). Trimming shortened V by 11 bases and J by 0 bases, and 10 bases separated the two germline ends. This CDR3 region has 13 residues. CDR3 sequence reads: CAWRLATNEKLFF. In DNA, the CDR3 is TGTGCCTGGAGGCTTGCAACTAATGAAAAACTGTTTTTT. Filled out from reference TRBV7-9 and TRBJ1-4, the complete variable domain reads DTGVSQNPRHKITKRGQNVTFRCDPISEHNRLYWYRQTLGQGPEFLTYFQNEAQLEKSRLLSDRFSAERPKGSFSTLEIQRTEQGDSAMYLCAWRLATNEKLFFGSGTQLSVL.

The chain is built from TRBV7-2 and TRBJ1-2; D is possibly TRBD1 (6 bases). Deletions cut 1 base from V and 6 bases from J, with 15 bases between. CDR1 and CDR2 from the germline V gene are SGHTA and FQGNSA. CDR3 length: 15 amino acids. For the CDR3, the DNA is TGTGCCAGCAGCTTAGTTGACAGGAGTGGTAATGGCTACACCTTC. This translates into CASSLVDRSGNGYTF.

This clone was seen a single time. The V gene is TRBV6-4, the J gene TRBJ2-7; D tentatively reads TRBD1 or TRBD2 (5 bases each). This CDR3 contains 12 residues. The germline gives CDR1 MRHNA, CDR2 SNTAGT. The V end was cut by 6 bases, the J end by 7 bases, with 13 bases between. As DNA, the CDR3 is TGTGCCAGCAGAGTGGGGACGACTGAGCAGTACTTC. Translating it yields CASRVGTTEQYF.

The V and J genes are TRBV9 and TRBJ2-3, with TRBD1 matching over 10 bases. The CDR3 contains 14 residues. Germline loops: CDR1 SGDLS, CDR2 YYNGEE. The V segment lost 3 bases and the J segment 5 bases; nucleotides outside the gene matches: 3. The CDR3 spells CASSGQGARDTQYF. The DNA for the CDR3 is TGTGCCAGCAGCGGACAGGGGGCAAGAGATACGCAGTATTTT.

The rearrangement links TRBV4-2 to TRBJ1-2; D unclear. The V and J ends lost 0 bases and 6 bases respectively, with 8 bases between them. Looked up from germline, CDR1 is LGHNA and CDR2 is YNFKEQ. The CDR3 has 13 residues. The CDR3 region is CASSQEAGDGYTF. DNA for the CDR3: TGTGCCAGCAGCCAAGAGGCCGGGGATGGCTACACCTTC.

The genes are TRBV19 and TRBJ2-2; D might be TRBD2 (6 bases). Germline V CDR1 and CDR2: LNHDA, SQIVND (reference sequence). Trimming pared 4 bases from V and 2 bases from J, leaving 23 bases between. This CDR3 is built from 19 residues. CDR3 nucleotide sequence: TGTGCCAGTAGTACGTATCCGAGAACCGGGACTCTTAACACCGGGGAGCTGTTTTTT. This gives the protein CASSTYPRTGTLNTGELFF.

The V call is TRBV18, the J call TRBJ2-3; possible D gene TRBD2, 6 bases. Germline V gene data show CDR1 as KGHSH and CDR2 as LQKENI. Trimming stripped 4 bases from V and 2 bases from J, with 19 bases between. The CDR3 contains 17 residues. CDR3 residues: CASSRGGGAKYTDTQYF. In DNA, the CDR3 is TGTGCCAGCTCACGGGGCGGAGGGGCTAAATACACAGATACGCAGTATTTT.

J is TRBJ2-7 and V is TRBV5-6, with 7 bases fitting TRBD1. Germline V gene data show CDR1 as SGHDT and CDR2 as YYEEEE. Trimming at V came to 6 bases and at J to 3 bases, leaving 6 bases not matched to a gene. The CDR3 covers 13 residues. DNA for the CDR3: TGTGCCAGCACGAGGGACAGCGACTACGAGCAGTACTTC. Protein sequence: CASTRDSDYEQYF.

The rearrangement joins TRBV14 to TRBJ1-2, with 11 bases identical to TRBD1. V was clipped by 3 bases and J by 5 bases; unmatched bases: 8. Germline assignment: CDR1 SGHDN and CDR2 FVKESK. The CDR3 runs to 16 residues. The CDR3 sequence: CASSHPRTGGQYGYTF. The CDR3 DNA reads as TGTGCCAGCAGCCACCCTCGGACAGGGGGCCAATATGGCTACACCTTC.